This T cell receptor beta chain comes out of a study of T cells in Graves' hyperthyroidism and ophthalmopathy. Looked up from germline, CDR1 is SQVTM and CDR2 is ANQGSEA. The ends were cut back, 7 bases at V and 6 bases at J, with 22 bases in the middle. The CDR3 sequence is 14 residues long. Authors of the study amplified TCR beta CDR3 regions from RNA transcripts. Using the HTBI primer set, a first-round RT-PCR was run on the TCR CDR3. TCRdb used MiXCR to reprocess the multiplex PCR reads, holding one entry per CDR3 protein. The sample consists of hundreds of thousands of distinct CDR3 sequences, less than 20% of them appearing once.

The receptor's source is a man in his forties with Graves' ophthalmopathy. The material sequenced was blood. The chain is built from TRBV29-1 and TRBJ2-7; D could derive from TRBD1 or TRBD2 (6 bases each). The CDR3 coding sequence is TGCAGCGCAACCCCCGGGACTCAAGGGGGCGAGCAGTACTTC. As protein: CSATPGTQGGEQYF.